One sample yielded the 5 T cell receptor beta chains listed below, sequenced in a study of metastatic and nonmetastatic thyroid tumors. All patients were treatment-naive before thyroid surgery. Via MiXCR, TCRdb re-called the PCR reads. Here the sample spans some 17,000 clones, roughly 25% being singletons. Sequences were obtained from blood. The receptors stem from a male donor with papillary thyroid cancer or a benign thyroid nodule (not recorded which). Some clones in this sample may be carry-over from other donors' samples.

The sample holds many counts of this clone. The V gene is TRBV19, the J gene TRBJ2-7, with 7 bases identical to TRBD2. CDR3 length: 11 amino acids. The ends lost 11 bases at V and 5 bases at J; junction bases unmatched: 6. CDR1 and CDR2 from the germline V gene are LNHDA and SQIVND (reference sequence). CDR3 amino acids: CAGGGSHEQYF. The CDR3 bases are TGTGCCGGGGGGGGGTCTCACGAGCAGTACTTC.

The chain joins TRBV11-2 to TRBJ2-7; D perhaps matches TRBD2 (6 bases). Germline V gives CDR1 SGHAT, CDR2 FQNNGV. The CDR3 is made up of 13 amino acids. With 2 bases removed from V and 5 bases from J, the gap between germline ends came to 10 bases. CDR3 nucleotides: TGTGCCAGCAGCTTATGGGGAGGAAACGAGCAGTACTTC. It translates to CASSLWGGNEQYF. The variable domain in full, completed from reference TRBV11-2 and TRBJ2-7, reads EAGVAQSPRYKIIEKRQSVAFWCNPISGHATLYWYQQILGQGPKLLIQFQNNGVVDDSQLPKDRFSAERLKGVDSTLKIQPAKLEDSAVYLCASSLWGGNEQYFGPGTRLTVT.

This clone was found once. CDR3 in amino acids: CSAAKGGANTGELFF. For the CDR3, the DNA is TGCAGTGCAGCAAAAGGGGGCGCGAACACCGGGGAGCTGTTTTTT. V gene TRBV20-1 combines with J gene TRBJ2-2; TRBD1 matches at 7 bases. Germline V gene lookup returns CDR1 DFQATT and CDR2 SNEGSKA (reference sequence). J was trimmed by 0 bases and V by 6 bases; bases with no gene match: 7. The CDR3 has 15 residues.

The V call is TRBV6-2 or TRBV6-3, the J call TRBJ1-6; D call uncertain. V shed 7 bases and J shed 5 bases, with 6 bases lying between them. Per the germline V gene, CDR1 is MNHEY and CDR2 is SVGEGT. The CDR3 totals 12 residues. Here the CDR3 reads CASTGNNSPLHF. The CDR3 bases are TGTGCCAGCACGGGGAATAATTCACCCCTCCACTTT.

This clone was recorded many times. The chain is built from TRBV10-2 and TRBJ2-3; tentative D call: TRBD1 (6 bases). This CDR3 spans 13 amino acids. Germline V gene sequence: CDR1 WSHSY, CDR2 SAAADI. V lost 6 bases, J lost 8 bases, and 15 bases lay in between. The CDR3 DNA reads TGCGCCAGCAGCCCCGGGACACCACCTACGCAGTATTTT. Its translation is CASSPGTPPTQYF.